This T cell receptor (beta chain) was sequenced for a study of shared clonotypes between healthy human individuals. Trimming removed 5 bases from V and 8 bases from J, with 13 bases in between. CDR1 and CDR2 (germline): SEHNR, FQNEAQ (reference sequence). The CDR3 is 13 residues long. Naive-designated CD8 cells lacked CD45RO, were positively enriched for CCR7, and omitted terminally differentiated effector memory CD45RA+ cells. Here immunoSEQ multiplex PCR was the method, and the copy in TCRdb shows in-frame clones only, minus some. The sample lists 650,000 to 800,000 clones; 92% were seen once. The chain couples TRBV7-9 to TRBJ2-1; D uncertain. The sample comprised naive CD8+ T cells sorted from blood. The receptor's source is a man aged 25-40 years in good health. CDR3 bases: TGTGCCAGCAGCACAACCCGGAGCGATGAGCAGTTCTTC. This sequence encodes CASSTTRSDEQFF.